A single sample gave rise to the 26 T cell receptor beta chains below, sequenced in a study of T cell changes during pregnancy in multiple sclerosis. Some clones are missing from TCRdb's copy, which holds only in-frame ones; the method was immunoSEQ multiplex PCR. This sample has approximately 61,000 clones, with over 75% found just once. Here the sequenced sample was peripheral blood, taken in the first trimester of pregnancy. The receptors come from a female donor with multiple sclerosis, enrolled in a pregnancy study.

Comments on this clone: Germline and junction disagree at one end, which may indicate a read error. This chain links TRBV7-7 with TRBJ2-5, with TRBD2 as a possible D gene (6 bases). The germline CDR1 and CDR2 sequences are SSHAT and FNYEAQ (reference sequence). The CDR3 loop spans 14 amino acids. The CDR3 loop is CASSFGRGQETQYF. In DNA form, the CDR3 reads TGTGCTAGCAGCTTTGGGCGGGGTCAAGAGACCCAGTACTTC. Filled out from reference TRBV7-7 and TRBJ2-5, the complete variable domain reads GAGVSQSPRYKVTKRGQDVTLRCDPISSHATLYWYQQALGQGPEFLTYFNYEAQPDKSGLPSDRFSAERPEGSISTLTIQRTEQRDSAMYRCASSFGRGQETQYFGPGTRLLVL.

This clone was recorded only once. V is TRBV5-1 and J is TRBJ1-4; 10 positions match TRBD1. The CDR3 is 14 residues long. Germline loops: CDR1 SGHRS, CDR2 YFSETQ. The V gene end was trimmed by 5 bases and the J gene end by 6 bases; junction bases not matched to a gene: 4. The DNA of the CDR3 is TGCGCCAGCAGATTAGGGACAGGGGATGAAAAACTGTTTTTT. It specifies CASRLGTGDEKLFF. The entire variable domain, with the rest obtained from reference TRBV5-1 and TRBJ1-4, is as follows: KAGVTQTPRYLIKTRGQQVTLSCSPISGHRSVSWYQQTPGQGLQFLFEYFSETQRNKGNFPGRFSGRQFSNSRSEMNVSTLELGDSALYLCASRLGTGDEKLFFGSGTQLSVL.

The chain combines TRBV19 with TRBJ1-1, with D possibly TRBD1 on 5 matching bases. Trimming shortened V by 3 bases and J by 4 bases, and 12 bases separated the two germline ends. The germline CDR1 and CDR2 sequences are LNHDA and SQIVND (reference sequence). The CDR3 contains 14 residues. This CDR3 is CASSIDGGGTEAFF. The CDR3 DNA is TGTGCCAGTAGTATCGACGGCGGGGGCACTGAAGCTTTCTTT.

The CDR3 loop is CSALRAETEWYF. CDR3 bases: TGCAGCGCCCTAAGGGCTGAGACAGAGTGGTACTTC. The V gene is TRBV29-1, the J gene TRBJ2-7; perhaps TRBD1 as D (5 bases). This CDR3 spans 12 amino acids. Looked up from germline, CDR1 is SQVTM and CDR2 is ANQGSEA. V was cut by 7 bases and J by 12 bases, with 22 bases left in between.

In its sample, this clone was seen a few times. The V and J genes are TRBV27 and TRBJ2-2, with D possibly being TRBD1 (6 bases). CDR3 length equals 18 residues. Germline CDR1 is MNHEY and CDR2 is SMNVEV (reference sequence). V was pared by 0 bases and J by 4 bases, with 18 bases between. The CDR3 sequence is CASSLSLSRTASTGELFF. Here the CDR3 DNA reads TGTGCCAGCAGTTTATCACTTTCCAGGACAGCTTCCACCGGGGAGCTGTTTTTT.

This chain connects TRBV30 to TRBJ2-5; possible D gene TRBD1, 6 bases. The CDR3 is 11 residues long. V lost 5 bases and J 3 bases, leaving 7 bases between the germline ends. The germline CDR1 and CDR2 sequences are GTSNPN and SVGIG (reference sequence). The CDR3 sequence is CAWGQKETQYF. The CDR3 DNA is TGTGCCTGGGGACAGAAAGAGACCCAGTACTTC.

The rearrangement uses TRBV30 and TRBJ1-6; D remains ambiguous. The CDR3 has 15 residues. Trimming took off 3 bases at V and 0 bases at J, with 9 bases between the two ends. Per germline, CDR1 GTSNPN and CDR2 SVGIG (reference sequence). CDR3 sequence: CAWSVGSSYNSPLHF. The CDR3 DNA follows: TGTGCCTGGAGCGTCGGGAGCTCCTATAATTCACCCCTCCACTTT.

V and J are TRBV28 and TRBJ1-1; no reliable D call. This CDR3 contains 15 residues. V lost 2 bases and J lost 1, with 11 bases in between. Germline V gene data show CDR1 as MDHEN and CDR2 as SYDVKM. In DNA, the CDR3 is TGTGCCAGCAGTTTACCCGGTTGGAGGAACACTGAAGCTTTCTTT. Amino acid sequence: CASSLPGWRNTEAFF.

This sequence joins TRBV7-8 and TRBJ1-4; unclear D gene. The CDR3 runs 14 residues. The V end lost 5 bases, the J end lost 4 bases, and 11 bases lay between the germline ends. CDR1 and CDR2 (germline): SGHVS, FQNEAQ. CDR3 residues: CASSEGGFNEKLFF. CDR3 nucleotide sequence: TGTGCCAGCAGCGAGGGAGGGTTTAATGAAAAACTGTTTTTT.

There are a few counts of this clone. The V gene is TRBV2, the J gene TRBJ1-1, with D possibly matching TRBD1 (5 bases). Trimming removed 3 bases at V and 5 bases at J, with 10 bases between. The length of the CDR3 is 13 residues. Looked up from germline, CDR1 is SNHLY and CDR2 is FYNNEI. The CDR3 nucleotides are TGTGCCAGCAGTGAGGGGGGGGTTACTGAAGCTTTCTTT. It translates to CASSEGGVTEAFF.

The sample holds one count of this clone. The rearrangement joins TRBV6-1 to TRBJ2-7; D unclear. Between the trimmed V and J ends, which lost 4 bases and 3 bases, there was a span of 4 bases. Germline V gene lookup returns CDR1 MNHNS and CDR2 SASEGT. This CDR3 has 11 residues. Here the CDR3 DNA reads TGTGCCAGCAGTGCCGGCTACGAGCAGTACTTC. Protein product: CASSAGYEQYF.

The chain links TRBV6-6 to TRBJ2-7; 9 nucleotides align to TRBD2. CDR3 length: 13 amino acids. Per germline, CDR1 MNHNY and CDR2 SVGAGI (reference sequence). V lost 7 bases to trimming and J lost 6 bases; unmatched junction nucleotides: 7. This chain's CDR3 is CASKIAGAVEQYF. DNA of the CDR3: TGTGCCAGCAAAATAGCGGGAGCCGTCGAGCAGTACTTC.

The rearrangement uses TRBV25-1 and TRBJ2-5; 9 nucleotides align to TRBD1. After removal of 1 base from V and 1 base from J, the junction contained 10 bases not matched to a gene. CDR1 and CDR2 (germline): MGHDK, SYGVNS. This CDR3 region has 18 residues. In DNA, the CDR3 is TGTGCCAGCAGTGAATGGGTTCTCGGGACAGGGCTCCAAGAGACCCAGTACTTC. Translating gives CASSEWVLGTGLQETQYF.

The rearrangement links TRBV5-6 to TRBJ1-1, with TRBD1 as a possible D gene (6 bases). The germline CDR1 and CDR2 sequences are SGHDT and YYEEEE. The V gene lost 0 bases and the J gene lost 5 bases, with 11 bases spanning the gap. This CDR3 is 14 amino acids long. The DNA for the CDR3 is TGTGCCAGCAGCTTGGGGGGGCCGGGGACTGAAGCTTTCTTT. Its protein product is CASSLGGPGTEAFF.

The V call is TRBV2, the J call TRBJ1-1; no clear D gene. This CDR3 region has 11 residues. CDR1 is SNHLY and CDR2 is FYNNEI in the germline V gene. Trimming took 8 bases from V and 7 from J, leaving 11 bases between them. CDR3 sequence: CASGREFEAFF. In DNA, the CDR3 is TGTGCCAGCGGGCGGGAGTTTGAAGCTTTCTTT.

The genes are TRBV7-2 and TRBJ1-5, with a possible D match to TRBD1 (6 bases). Per germline, CDR1 SGHTA and CDR2 FQGNSA. V shed 5 bases and J shed 7 bases, with 18 bases lying between them. This CDR3 region has 15 residues. DNA of the CDR3: TGTGCCAGCAGCCTTCAACCGGGACAAAGGCAGCCCCAGCATTTT. Amino acid sequence: CASSLQPGQRQPQHF.

The chain recombines TRBV6-5 with TRBJ1-2; 9 bases align to TRBD1. J gave up 4 bases and V 6 bases, and 9 bases lay outside the gene matches. In germline, CDR1 is MNHEY, CDR2 SVGAGI. This CDR3 is built from 15 residues. This CDR3 is CASRLAGTGLYGYTF. CDR3 bases: TGTGCCAGCAGGCTAGCCGGGACAGGGCTCTATGGCTACACCTTC.

The chain couples TRBV7-9 to TRBJ2-2; D unresolved. Germline assignment: CDR1 SEHNR and CDR2 FQNEAQ (reference sequence). The CDR3 extends over 15 amino acids. With 3 bases removed from V and 4 bases from J, the gap between germline ends came to 12 bases. The CDR3 loop is CASSFWSSSTGELFF. CDR3 sequence (DNA): TGTGCCAGCAGCTTCTGGAGTAGCAGCACCGGGGAGCTGTTTTTT.

V is TRBV28 and J is TRBJ2-2, with 9 bases identical to TRBD1. The germline V gene has CDR1 MDHEN and CDR2 SYDVKM. V lost 7 bases to trimming and J lost 4 bases; unmatched junction nucleotides: 7. CDR3 size: 15 residues. CDR3 protein: CASIYTGGGTGELFF. CDR3 nucleotides: TGTGCCAGCATATATACAGGGGGCGGCACCGGGGAGCTGTTTTTT.

V usage is TRBV7-6 and J usage is TRBJ1-3; D call uncertain. CDR1 and CDR2 (germline): SGHVS, FNYEAQ. Trimming stripped 3 bases from V and 4 bases from J, with 10 bases between. The CDR3 is made up of 14 amino acids. The DNA of the CDR3 is TGTGCCAGCAGCTTTGGAGGGTCCGGAAACACCATATATTTT. Residues: CASSFGGSGNTIYF.

The chain is built from TRBV6-5 and TRBJ1-1, with a tentative D call TRBD1 (5 bases). CDR1 and CDR2 (germline): MNHEY, SVGAGI. This CDR3 is built from 14 residues. V dropped 6 bases and J dropped 1 base, with 12 bases sitting between them. The CDR3 protein is CASRYTTANTEAFF. CDR3 coding DNA: TGTGCCAGCAGATATACGACAGCGAACACTGAAGCTTTCTTT.

The V call is TRBV7-9, the J call TRBJ2-5; 12 nucleotides match TRBD2. V dropped 5 bases and J dropped 5; count of bases not matched to a gene: 15. CDR3 length: 18 residues. Germline V gene sequence: CDR1 SEHNR, CDR2 FQNEAQ (reference sequence). This CDR3 reads CASSPSTSGTSGLETQYF. The DNA of the CDR3 is TGTGCCAGCAGCCCAAGCACTTCCGGGACTAGCGGGTTGGAGACCCAGTACTTC.

The chain links TRBV13 to TRBJ2-7; 10 positions match TRBD2. The trim removed 5 bases at V and 7 bases at J, leaving 8 bases unmatched. Germline lookup yields CDR1 PRHDT and CDR2 FYEKMQ (reference sequence). The CDR3 spans 14 residues. CDR3 sequence reads: CASSPDLAGVEQYF. In DNA, the CDR3 is TGTGCCAGCAGCCCGGATCTAGCGGGAGTTGAGCAGTACTTC.

This clone has more than one count but fewer than ten. The rearrangement links TRBV6-4 to TRBJ2-2; 11 nucleotides align to TRBD2. V dropped 5 bases and J dropped 5; count of bases not matched to a gene: 7. The CDR3 has 16 amino acids. The V gene's germline CDR1 is MRHNA and CDR2 SNTAGT. In nucleotides, the CDR3 is TGTGCCAGCAGTCCTATACTAGCGGGAGAGACCGGGGAGCTGTTTTTT. Residues: CASSPILAGETGELFF.

A single count supports this clone. The rearrangement links TRBV6-1 to TRBJ1-5; possible D gene TRBD1, 6 bases. Between the trimmed V and J ends, which lost 6 bases and 5 bases, there was a span of 14 bases. The CDR3 totals 14 residues. From germline, CDR1 is MNHNS and CDR2 SASEGT. The DNA of the CDR3 is TGTGCCAGCAGCCTCACAGGGAAGGATCAGCCCCAGCATTTT. Translated, it gives CASSLTGKDQPQHF.

V usage is TRBV6-1 and J usage is TRBJ1-4; D uncertain. V lost 8 bases and J 4 bases, leaving 14 bases between the germline ends. Germline V CDR1 and CDR2: MNHNS, SASEGT. The CDR3 extends over 14 amino acids. The CDR3 loop is CASLADRLNEKLFF. In DNA form, the CDR3 reads TGTGCCAGCCTAGCAGACCGTCTTAATGAAAAACTGTTTTTT.